This T cell receptor beta chain was identified in a study of blood T cell repertoires in COVID-19. Overall study: Sites in the United States, Italy and Spain provided acute and convalescent COVID-19 samples. In each case, the material was cDNA or gDNA derived from T cells, B-cell-depleted T cells, or PBMCs.

CDR3 length equals 13 residues. Germline CDR1 and CDR2: LNHNV and YYDKDF (reference sequence). J was trimmed by 9 bases and V by 5 bases; bases with no gene match: 6. In the original analysis: Reference gene primer amplification in the assay estimated nucleated cell counts. Generated by immunoSEQ multiplex PCR, the TCRdb table keeps only in-frame clones and is missing some. V, J and clone size reflect that table, while D and trimming were determined from the DNA. The table includes approximately 110,000 clones, about 86% detected once. The sequence was collected from a woman between 45 and 65 years old with active or convalescent COVID-19. The chain uses TRBV15 and TRBJ2-1, with 8 positions matching TRBD2. Sequenced material: peripheral blood. The CDR3 reads CATSFREGSEQFF. In DNA form, the CDR3 reads TGTGCCACCAGCTTCCGGGAGGGAAGTGAGCAGTTCTTC.